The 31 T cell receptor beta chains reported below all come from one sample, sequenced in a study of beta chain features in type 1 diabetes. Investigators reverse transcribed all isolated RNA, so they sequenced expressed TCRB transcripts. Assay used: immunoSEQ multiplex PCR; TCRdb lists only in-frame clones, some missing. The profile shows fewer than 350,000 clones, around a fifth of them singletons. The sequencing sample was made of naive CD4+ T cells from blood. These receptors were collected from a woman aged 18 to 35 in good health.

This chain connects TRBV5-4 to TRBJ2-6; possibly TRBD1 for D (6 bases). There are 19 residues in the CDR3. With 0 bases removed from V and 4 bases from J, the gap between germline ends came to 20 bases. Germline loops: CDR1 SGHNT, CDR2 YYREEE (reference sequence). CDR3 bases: TGTGCCAGCAGCTTGGTGTGGGTACACAGGGCGGCCGGGGCCAACGTCCTGACTTTC. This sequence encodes CASSLVWVHRAAGANVLTF.

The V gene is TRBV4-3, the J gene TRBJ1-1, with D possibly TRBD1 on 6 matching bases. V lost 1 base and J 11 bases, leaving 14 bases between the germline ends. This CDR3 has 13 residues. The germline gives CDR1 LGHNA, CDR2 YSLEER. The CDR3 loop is CASSQVPAGEAFF. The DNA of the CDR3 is TGCGCCAGCAGCCAAGTCCCGGCAGGGGAGGCTTTCTTT.

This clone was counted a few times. The DNA of the CDR3 is TGCAGCGTTGAAGATCGCAGGCATGGCTACACCTTC. It codes for CSVEDRRHGYTF. The J gene is TRBJ1-2, the V gene TRBV29-1; D is ambiguous. The CDR3 length is 12 residues. Trimming took 0 bases from V and 6 from J, leaving 8 bases between them. CDR1 and CDR2 (germline): SQVTM, ANQGSEA.

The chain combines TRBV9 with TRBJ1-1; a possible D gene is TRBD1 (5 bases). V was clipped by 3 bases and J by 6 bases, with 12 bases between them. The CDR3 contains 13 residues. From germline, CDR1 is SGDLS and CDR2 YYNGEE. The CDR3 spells CASSGGRDSEAFF. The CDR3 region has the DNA TGTGCCAGCAGCGGGGGCAGGGACTCTGAAGCTTTCTTT.

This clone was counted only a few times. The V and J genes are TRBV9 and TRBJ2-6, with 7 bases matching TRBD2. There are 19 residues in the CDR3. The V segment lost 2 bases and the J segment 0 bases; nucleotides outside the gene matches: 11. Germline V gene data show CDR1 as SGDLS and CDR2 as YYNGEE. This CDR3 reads CASSVSSSGSYSGANVLTF. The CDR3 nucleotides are TGTGCCAGCAGCGTGTCGTCTAGCGGTTCTTACTCTGGGGCCAACGTCCTGACTTTC.

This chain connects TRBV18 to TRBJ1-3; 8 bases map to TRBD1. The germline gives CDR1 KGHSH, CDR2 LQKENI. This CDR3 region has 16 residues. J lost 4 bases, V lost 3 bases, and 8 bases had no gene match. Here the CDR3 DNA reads TGTGCCAGCTCACCGACGACAGGGGCCATCGGAAACACCATATATTTT. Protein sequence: CASSPTTGAIGNTIYF.

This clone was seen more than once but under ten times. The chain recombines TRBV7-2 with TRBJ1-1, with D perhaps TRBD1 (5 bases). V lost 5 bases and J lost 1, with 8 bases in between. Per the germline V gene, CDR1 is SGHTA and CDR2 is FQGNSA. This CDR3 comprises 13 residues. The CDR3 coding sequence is TGTGCCAGCAGCATCGGACAGAACACTGAAGCTTTCTTT. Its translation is CASSIGQNTEAFF.

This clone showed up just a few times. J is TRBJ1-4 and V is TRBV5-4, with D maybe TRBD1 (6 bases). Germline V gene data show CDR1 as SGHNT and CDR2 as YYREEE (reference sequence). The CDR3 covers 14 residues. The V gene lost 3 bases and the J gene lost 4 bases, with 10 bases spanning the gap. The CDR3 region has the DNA TGTGCCAGCAGCTCACAGGGAAATAATGAAAAACTGTTTTTT. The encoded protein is CASSSQGNNEKLFF.

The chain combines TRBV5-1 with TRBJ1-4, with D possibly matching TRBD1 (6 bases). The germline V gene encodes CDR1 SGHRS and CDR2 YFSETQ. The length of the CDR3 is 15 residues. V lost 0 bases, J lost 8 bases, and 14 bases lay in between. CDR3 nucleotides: TGCGCCAGCAGCTTGGGACAGGCCCGTGGGGAAAAACTGTTTTTT. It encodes CASSLGQARGEKLFF.

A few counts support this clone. Here the CDR3 DNA reads TGTGCCAGCCGACAGGGCAGGAACACTGAAGCTTTCTTT. Residues: CASRQGRNTEAFF. The chain recombines TRBV18 with TRBJ1-1, with 7 bases matching TRBD1. The CDR3 has 13 residues. With 8 bases clipped from V and 1 base from J, the junction kept 4 bases outside the gene matches. Germline CDR1 is KGHSH and CDR2 is LQKENI.

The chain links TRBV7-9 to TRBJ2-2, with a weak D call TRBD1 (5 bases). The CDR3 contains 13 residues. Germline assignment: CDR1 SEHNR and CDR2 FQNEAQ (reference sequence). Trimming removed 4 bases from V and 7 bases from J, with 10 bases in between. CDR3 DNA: TGTGCCAGCAGCTCCATTCAGGGCGGGGAGCTGTTTTTT. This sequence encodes CASSSIQGGELFF. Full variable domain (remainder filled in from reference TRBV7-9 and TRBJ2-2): DTGVSQNPRHKITKRGQNVTFRCDPISEHNRLYWYRQTLGQGPEFLTYFQNEAQLEKSRLLSDRFSAERPKGSFSTLEIQRTEQGDSAMYLCASSSIQGGELFFGEGSRLTVL.

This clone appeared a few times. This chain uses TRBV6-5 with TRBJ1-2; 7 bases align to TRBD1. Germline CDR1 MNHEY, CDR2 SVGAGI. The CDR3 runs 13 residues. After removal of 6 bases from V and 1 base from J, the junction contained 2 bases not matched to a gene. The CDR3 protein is CASRAGGNYGYTF. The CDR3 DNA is TGTGCCAGCAGGGCAGGGGGTAACTATGGCTACACCTTC.

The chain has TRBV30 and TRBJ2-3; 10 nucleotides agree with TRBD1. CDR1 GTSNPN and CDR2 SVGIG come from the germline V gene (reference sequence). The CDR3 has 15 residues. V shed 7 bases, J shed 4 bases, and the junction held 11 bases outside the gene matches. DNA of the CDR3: TGTGCCTCAGGGACAGGGGTGGGCACATCAGATACGCAGTATTTT. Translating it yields CASGTGVGTSDTQYF.

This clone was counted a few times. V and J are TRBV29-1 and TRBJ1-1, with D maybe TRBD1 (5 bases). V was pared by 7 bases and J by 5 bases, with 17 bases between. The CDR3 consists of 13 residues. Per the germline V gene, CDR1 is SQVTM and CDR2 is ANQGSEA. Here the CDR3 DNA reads TGCAGCGCCCAAGCGGGGGAGAAGACTGAAGCTTTCTTT. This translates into CSAQAGEKTEAFF.

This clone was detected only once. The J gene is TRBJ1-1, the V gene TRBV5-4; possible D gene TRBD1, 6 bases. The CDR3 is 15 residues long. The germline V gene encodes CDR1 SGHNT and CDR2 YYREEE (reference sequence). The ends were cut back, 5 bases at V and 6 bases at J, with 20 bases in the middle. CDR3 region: CASRRGLEQGAEAFF. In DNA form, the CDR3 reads TGTGCCAGCAGAAGGGGATTGGAACAGGGAGCTGAAGCTTTCTTT.

The CDR3 loop is CASSQVGRGGTF. CDR3 DNA: TGCGCCAGCAGCCAAGTTGGACGAGGGGGCACCTTC. J is TRBJ1-2 and V is TRBV4-1; D may be TRBD1 (6 bases). This CDR3 is 12 amino acids long. Germline lookup yields CDR1 MGHRA and CDR2 YSYEKL. Trimming left V 1 base short and J 13 bases short, with 13 bases between.

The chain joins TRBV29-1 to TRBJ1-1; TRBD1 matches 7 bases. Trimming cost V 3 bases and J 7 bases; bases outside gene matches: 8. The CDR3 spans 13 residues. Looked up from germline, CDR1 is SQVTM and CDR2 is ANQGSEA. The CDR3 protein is CSVDPQGSGEAFF. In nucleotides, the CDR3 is TGCAGCGTTGATCCACAGGGGTCGGGTGAAGCTTTCTTT.

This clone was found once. The CDR3 here is CASRRTVSSGNTIYF. For the CDR3, the DNA is TGTGCCAGCAGGCGGACAGTAAGTTCTGGAAACACCATATATTTT. The chain recombines TRBV2 with TRBJ1-3, with a tentative D call TRBD1 (6 bases). V lost 6 bases and J lost 1, with 13 bases in between. Germline CDR1 and CDR2: SNHLY and FYNNEI. This CDR3 is 15 amino acids long.

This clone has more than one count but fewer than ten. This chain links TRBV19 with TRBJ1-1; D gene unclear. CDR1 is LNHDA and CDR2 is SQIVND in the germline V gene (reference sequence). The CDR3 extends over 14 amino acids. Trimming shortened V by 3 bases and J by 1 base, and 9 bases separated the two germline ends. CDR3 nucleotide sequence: TGTGCCAGTAGTATTCGACAACCGAACACTGAAGCTTTCTTT. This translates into CASSIRQPNTEAFF.

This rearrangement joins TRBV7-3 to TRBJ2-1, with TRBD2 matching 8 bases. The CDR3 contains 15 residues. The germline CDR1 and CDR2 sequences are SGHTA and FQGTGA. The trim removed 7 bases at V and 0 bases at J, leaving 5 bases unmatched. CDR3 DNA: TGTGCCAGCACCAGCGGGGGCTCCTCCTACAATGAGCAGTTCTTC. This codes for CASTSGGSSYNEQFF.

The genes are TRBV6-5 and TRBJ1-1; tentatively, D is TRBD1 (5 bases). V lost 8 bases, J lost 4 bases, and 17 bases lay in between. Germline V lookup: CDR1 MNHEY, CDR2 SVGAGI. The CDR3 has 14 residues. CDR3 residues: CASLMAGLGTEAFF. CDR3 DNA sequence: TGTGCCAGCCTCATGGCGGGGCTGGGCACTGAAGCTTTCTTT.

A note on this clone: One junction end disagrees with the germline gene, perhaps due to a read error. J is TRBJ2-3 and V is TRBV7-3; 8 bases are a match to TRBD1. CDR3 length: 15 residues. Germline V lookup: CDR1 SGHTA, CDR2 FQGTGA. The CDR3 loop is CANSSGQGPVDTQYF. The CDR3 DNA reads TGTGCCAACAGCTCCGGACAGGGTCCTGTAGATACGCAGTATTTT.

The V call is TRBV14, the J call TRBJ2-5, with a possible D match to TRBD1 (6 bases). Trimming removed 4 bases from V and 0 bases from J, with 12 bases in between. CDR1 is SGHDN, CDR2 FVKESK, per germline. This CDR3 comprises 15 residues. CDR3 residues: CASSPDSWYQETQYF. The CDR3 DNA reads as TGTGCCAGCAGCCCGGACAGCTGGTACCAAGAGACCCAGTACTTC.

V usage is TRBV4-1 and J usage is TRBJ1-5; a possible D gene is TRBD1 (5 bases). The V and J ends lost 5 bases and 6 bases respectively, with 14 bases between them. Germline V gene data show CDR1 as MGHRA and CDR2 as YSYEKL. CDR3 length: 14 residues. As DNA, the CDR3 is TGCGCCAGCAGCTATGGACAAAATACTCAGCCCCAGCATTTT. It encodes CASSYGQNTQPQHF.

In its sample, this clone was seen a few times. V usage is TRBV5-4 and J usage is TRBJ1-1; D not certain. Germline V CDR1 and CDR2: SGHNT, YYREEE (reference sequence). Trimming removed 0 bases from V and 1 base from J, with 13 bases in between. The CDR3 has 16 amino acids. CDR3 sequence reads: CASSLAKSEGNTEAFF. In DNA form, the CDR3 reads TGTGCCAGCAGCTTGGCCAAGTCTGAGGGGAACACTGAAGCTTTCTTT.

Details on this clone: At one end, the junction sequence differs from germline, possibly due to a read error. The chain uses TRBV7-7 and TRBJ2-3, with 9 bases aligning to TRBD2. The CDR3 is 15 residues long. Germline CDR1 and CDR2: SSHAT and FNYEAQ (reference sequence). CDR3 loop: CASSPSGASTDTQYF. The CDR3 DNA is TGTGCTAGCAGCCCTAGCGGGGCTAGCACAGATACGCAGTATTTT.

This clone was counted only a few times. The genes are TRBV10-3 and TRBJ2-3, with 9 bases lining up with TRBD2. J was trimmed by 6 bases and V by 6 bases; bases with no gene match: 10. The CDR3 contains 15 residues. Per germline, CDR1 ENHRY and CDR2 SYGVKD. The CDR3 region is CAISSGTSSKDTQYF. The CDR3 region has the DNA TGTGCCATCAGCTCCGGGACTAGCAGCAAGGATACGCAGTATTTT.

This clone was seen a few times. CDR3 sequence: CASSSFRGKTQYF. The CDR3 DNA sequence: TGTGCCAGCAGCTCTTTTAGGGGGAAGACCCAGTACTTC. This chain connects TRBV11-2 to TRBJ2-5; tentatively, D is TRBD1 (6 bases). Trimming stripped 4 bases from V and 6 bases from J, with 12 bases between. Germline V gene lookup returns CDR1 SGHAT and CDR2 FQNNGV. The CDR3 runs to 13 residues.

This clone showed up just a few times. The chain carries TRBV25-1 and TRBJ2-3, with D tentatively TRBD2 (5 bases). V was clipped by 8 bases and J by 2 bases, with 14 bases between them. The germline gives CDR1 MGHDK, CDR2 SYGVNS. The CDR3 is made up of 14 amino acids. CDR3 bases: TGTGCCAGCCAGAGCAGCGGTCACACAGATACGCAGTATTTT. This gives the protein CASQSSGHTDTQYF.

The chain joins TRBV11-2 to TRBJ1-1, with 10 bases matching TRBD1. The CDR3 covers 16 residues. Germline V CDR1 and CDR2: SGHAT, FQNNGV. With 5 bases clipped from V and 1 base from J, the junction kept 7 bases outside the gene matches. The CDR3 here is CASSLRQGAPNTEAFF. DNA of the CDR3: TGTGCCAGCAGCCTCAGACAGGGGGCGCCGAACACTGAAGCTTTCTTT.

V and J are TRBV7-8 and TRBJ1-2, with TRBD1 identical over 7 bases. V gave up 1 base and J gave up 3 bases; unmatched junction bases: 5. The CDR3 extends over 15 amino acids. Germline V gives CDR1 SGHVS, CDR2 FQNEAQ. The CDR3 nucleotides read TGTGCCAGCAGCTTAGACGGACAGGCCTACTATGGCTACACCTTC. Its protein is CASSLDGQAYYGYTF.